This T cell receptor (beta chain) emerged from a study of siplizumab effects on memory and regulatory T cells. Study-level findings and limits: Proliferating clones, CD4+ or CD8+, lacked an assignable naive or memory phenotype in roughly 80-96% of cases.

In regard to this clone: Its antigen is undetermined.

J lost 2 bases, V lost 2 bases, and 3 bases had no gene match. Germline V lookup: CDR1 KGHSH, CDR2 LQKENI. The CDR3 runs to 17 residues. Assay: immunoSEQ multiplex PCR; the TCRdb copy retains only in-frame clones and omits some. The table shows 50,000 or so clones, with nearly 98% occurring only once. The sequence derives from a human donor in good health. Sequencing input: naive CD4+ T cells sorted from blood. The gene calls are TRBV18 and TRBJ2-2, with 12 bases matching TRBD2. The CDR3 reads CASSPVGLAGNTGELFF. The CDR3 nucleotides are TGTGCCAGCTCACCAGTAGGACTAGCGGGAAACACCGGGGAGCTGTTTTTT. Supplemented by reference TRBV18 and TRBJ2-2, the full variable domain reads NAGVMQNPRHLVRRRGQEARLRCSPMKGHSHVYWYRQLPEEGLKFMVYLQKENIIDESGMPKERFSAEFPKEGPSILRIQQVVRGDSAAYFCASSPVGLAGNTGELFFGEGSRLTVL.